This T cell receptor beta chain was found in a study of neurological immune-mediated disorders. Study outcomes and limitations: Falling below healthy controls, multiple sclerosis showed the least TCR clonal expansion, while HTLV-1-associated myelopathy showed the most.

This CDR3 comprises 14 residues. Germline CDR1 reads MDHEN; CDR2 reads SYDVKM. The unsorted libraries were produced from 2 million PBMCs held at -80 C. Each CDR3 protein gets one entry after TCRdb re-called the 5' RACE reads with MiXCR. The data hold approximately 50,000 distinct CDR3 sequences, with under 13% observed a single time. The table lists this clonotype with many counts. The antigen remains undetermined. The junction departs from germline at one end; a sequencing error may be responsible. What was sequenced was PBMCs. This clonotype originated in a man aged 65 to 85 with HTLV-1-associated myelopathy (HAM/TSP). The V and J genes are TRBV28 and TRBJ1-6; D is unresolved. The CDR3 loop reads CASSLPGYDSPLHF. The DNA for the CDR3 is TGTGCCAGCAGCCTACCTGGCTATGATTCACCCCTCCACTTT.